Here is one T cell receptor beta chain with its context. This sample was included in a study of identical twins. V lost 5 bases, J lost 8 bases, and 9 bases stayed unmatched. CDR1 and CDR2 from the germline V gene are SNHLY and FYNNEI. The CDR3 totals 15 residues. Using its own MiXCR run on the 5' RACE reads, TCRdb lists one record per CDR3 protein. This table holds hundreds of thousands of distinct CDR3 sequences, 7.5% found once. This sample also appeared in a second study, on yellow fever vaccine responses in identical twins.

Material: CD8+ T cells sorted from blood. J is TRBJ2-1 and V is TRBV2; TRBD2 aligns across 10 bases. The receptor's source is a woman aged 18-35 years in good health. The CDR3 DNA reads TGTGCCAGCAGTAATTGGCTAGCGGGAGACGATGAGCAGTTCTTC. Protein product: CASSNWLAGDDEQFF.